The 16 T cell receptor beta chains reported below all come from one sample, sequenced in a study of blood T cell repertoires in COVID-19. Data came from immunoSEQ multiplex PCR; TCRdb stores just in-frame clones and leaves some out. This table holds about 120,000 clones, roughly 82% found once. The sequenced sample was peripheral blood. The receptors here all came from a human donor in a cohort sampled during active COVID-19.

On this clone itself: This same CDR3 is encoded by further DNA sequences in the sample. This CDR3 is CSVDIRAGRWLNTEAFF. In DNA form, the CDR3 reads TGCAGCGTTGACATTAGGGCAGGGCGGTGGTTGAACACTGAAGCTTTCTTT. The chain joins TRBV29-1 to TRBJ1-1; a weak D match, TRBD1 (5 bases). CDR3 size: 17 residues. Germline CDR1 is SQVTM and CDR2 is ANQGSEA. Trimming pared 3 bases from V and 0 bases from J, leaving 20 bases between. Complete variable domain (other parts from reference TRBV29-1 and TRBJ1-1): SAVISQKPSRDICQRGTSLTIQCQVDSQVTMMFWYRQQPGQSLTLIATANQGSEATYESGFVIDKFPISRPNLTFSTLTVSNMSPEDSSIYLCSVDIRAGRWLNTEAFFGQGTRLTVV.

The chain links TRBV12-3 or TRBV12-4 to TRBJ1-5; D is undetermined. Trimming pared 5 bases from V and 9 bases from J, leaving 14 bases between. The CDR3 spans 13 residues. This chain's CDR3 is CASSPTASRPQHF. CDR3 in DNA: TGTGCCAGCAGTCCTACAGCTTCCCGGCCCCAGCATTTT.

V and J are TRBV19 and TRBJ2-3, with 11 nucleotides matching TRBD2. Looked up from germline, CDR1 is LNHDA and CDR2 is SQIVND (reference sequence). Trimming cost V 6 bases and J 1 base; bases outside gene matches: 3. The CDR3 has 15 residues. For the CDR3, the DNA is TGTGCCAGTAGGATACTAGCGGGGGGCACAGATACGCAGTATTTT. Protein product: CASRILAGGTDTQYF. Based on the CDR3 plus reference TRBV19 and TRBJ2-3, the full variable domain is DGGITQSPKYLFRKEGQNVTLSCEQNLNHDAMYWYRQDPGQGLRLIYYSQIVNDFQKGDIAEGYSVSREKKESFPLTVTSAQKNPTAFYLCASRILAGGTDTQYFGPGTRLTVL.

This clone was counted many times. V and J are TRBV5-4 and TRBJ2-2; 11 bases are shared with TRBD2. Trimming took 4 bases from V and 2 from J; bases not matched to a gene: 4. Looked up from germline, CDR1 is SGHNT and CDR2 is YYREEE (reference sequence). This CDR3 contains 16 residues. Here the CDR3 DNA reads TGTGCCAGCAGCCCCACTAGCGGGGGTAACACCGGGGAGCTGTTTTTT. Amino acid sequence: CASSPTSGGNTGELFF.

The rearrangement links TRBV24-1 to TRBJ2-3, with TRBD1 identical over 7 bases. The CDR3 loop spans 15 amino acids. V trimming: 3 bases; J trimming: 1 base; junction bases outside the gene matches: 3. Germline loops: CDR1 KGHDR, CDR2 SFDVKD. The CDR3 nucleotides read TGTGCCACCAGTGATCAAGGGGGCGGCACAGATACGCAGTATTTT. Encoded protein: CATSDQGGGTDTQYF.

The V gene is TRBV5-1, the J gene TRBJ2-5, with 12 bases matching TRBD2. CDR3 size: 19 residues. Germline V CDR1 and CDR2: SGHRS, YFSETQ. The V and J ends lost 4 bases and 4 bases, in that order; junction bases with no gene match: 17. CDR3 DNA sequence: TGCGCCAGCAGCCCTGGAACGGGTCTAGCGGGGGGGTCCATAGAGACCCAGTACTTC. Amino acid sequence: CASSPGTGLAGGSIETQYF.

V is TRBV2 and J is TRBJ2-2; 7 nucleotides align to TRBD2. The CDR3 spans 16 residues. Germline V CDR1 and CDR2: SNHLY, FYNNEI. With V trimmed by 6 bases and J by 2 bases, 9 bases remained unmatched. The CDR3: CASSRGGPPNTGELFF. For the CDR3, the DNA is TGTGCCAGCAGCCGGGGAGGGCCACCTAACACCGGGGAGCTGTTTTTT.

The V call is TRBV19, the J call TRBJ1-5; 7 bases agree with TRBD1. CDR1 is LNHDA and CDR2 is SQIVND in the germline V gene (reference sequence). Trimming removed 5 bases from V and 6 bases from J; junction bases left unmatched: 16. The CDR3 has 17 residues. The CDR3 loop is CASSPERGQWTPQPQHF. CDR3 DNA sequence: TGTGCCAGTAGTCCGGAACGGGGACAGTGGACCCCTCAGCCCCAGCATTTT.

V and J are TRBV20-1 and TRBJ2-7; the D is unclear. The CDR3 covers 11 residues. Trimming pared 5 bases from V and 3 bases from J, leaving 8 bases between. Germline CDR1 is DFQATT and CDR2 is SNEGSKA (reference sequence). CDR3 sequence reads: CSAGSGYEQYF. The CDR3 DNA reads TGCAGTGCTGGGTCAGGCTACGAGCAGTACTTC.

V gene TRBV24-1 combines with J gene TRBJ1-2; tentatively, D is TRBD1 (6 bases). V lost 9 bases, J lost 5 bases, and 15 bases lay in between. The germline V gene encodes CDR1 KGHDR and CDR2 SFDVKD. This CDR3 region has 13 residues. The CDR3 nucleotides read TGTGCCACCCAGGATGCAGGGGCATATGGCTACACCTTC. Its translation: CATQDAGAYGYTF.

The rearrangement joins TRBV7-8 to TRBJ2-7; D might be TRBD2 (5 bases). The CDR3 is 15 amino acids. V was clipped by 1 base and J by 5 bases, with 15 bases between them. Germline CDR1 and CDR2: SGHVS and FQNEAQ. DNA of the CDR3: TGTGCCAGCAGCTTAGGTCTAGCTGGAACCAACGAGCAGTACTTC. Protein product: CASSLGLAGTNEQYF.

This chain uses TRBV4-3 with TRBJ2-3; D unclear. Germline-derived CDR1 and CDR2 are LGHNA and YSLEER. Trimming pared 1 base from V and 4 bases from J, leaving 6 bases between. The CDR3 is 13 residues long. This CDR3 reads CASSQGLSDTQYF. CDR3 DNA sequence: TGCGCCAGCAGCCAAGGTCTATCAGATACGCAGTATTTT.

The V and J genes are TRBV2 and TRBJ2-5; a possible D gene is TRBD1 (5 bases). In germline, CDR1 is SNHLY, CDR2 FYNNEI. Trimming removed 9 bases from V and 0 bases from J, with 20 bases in between. CDR3 length equals 16 residues. The CDR3: CASVTVGSLDQETQYF. CDR3 nucleotides: TGTGCCAGTGTGACAGTGGGGTCCTTGGACCAAGAGACCCAGTACTTC.

The V call is TRBV6-5, the J call TRBJ1-5; 7 bases are a match to TRBD1. V lost 6 bases to trimming and J lost 4 bases; unmatched junction nucleotides: 6. The CDR3 length is 14 residues. Germline V lookup: CDR1 MNHEY, CDR2 SVGAGI. CDR3 DNA sequence: TGTGCCAGCAGATCAGACAGGGCTAATCAGCCCCAGCATTTT. This translates into CASRSDRANQPQHF.

The J gene is TRBJ2-7, the V gene TRBV7-8, with 7 nucleotides matching TRBD1. The CDR3 contains 16 residues. J gave up 2 bases and V 2 bases, and 9 bases lay outside the gene matches. CDR1 is SGHVS, CDR2 FQNEAQ, per germline. CDR3 coding DNA: TGTGCCAGCAGCTTAAATTCAGGGGGTATCACCTACGAGCAGTACTTC. Its translation: CASSLNSGGITYEQYF.

On this clone: Sequence at one end of the junction differs from germline and may be a read error. Distinct nucleotide sequences in the sample also encode this CDR3. The chain has TRBV5-1 and TRBJ2-5; D not certain. CDR1 is SGHRS, CDR2 YFSETQ, per germline. The CDR3 is 14 amino acids. CDR3: CASSLVLSQETQYF. DNA of the CDR3: TGCGCCAGCAGCTTGGTACTATCCCAAGAGACCCAATACTTC.